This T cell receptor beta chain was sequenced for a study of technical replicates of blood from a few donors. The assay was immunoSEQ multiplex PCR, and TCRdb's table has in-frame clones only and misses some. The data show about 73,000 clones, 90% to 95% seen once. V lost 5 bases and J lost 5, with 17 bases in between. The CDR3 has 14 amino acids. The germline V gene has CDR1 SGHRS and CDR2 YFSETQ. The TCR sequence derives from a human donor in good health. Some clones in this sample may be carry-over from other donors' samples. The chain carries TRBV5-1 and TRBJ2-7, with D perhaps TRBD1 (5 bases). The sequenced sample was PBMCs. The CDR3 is CASRVGQGTHEQYF. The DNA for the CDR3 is TGCGCCAGCAGGGTTGGGCAGGGAACGCACGAGCAGTACTTC. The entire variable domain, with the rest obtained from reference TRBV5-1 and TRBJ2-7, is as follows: KAGVTQTPRYLIKTRGQQVTLSCSPISGHRSVSWYQQTPGQGLQFLFEYFSETQRNKGNFPGRFSGRQFSNSRSEMNVSTLELGDSALYLCASRVGQGTHEQYFGPGTRLTVT.